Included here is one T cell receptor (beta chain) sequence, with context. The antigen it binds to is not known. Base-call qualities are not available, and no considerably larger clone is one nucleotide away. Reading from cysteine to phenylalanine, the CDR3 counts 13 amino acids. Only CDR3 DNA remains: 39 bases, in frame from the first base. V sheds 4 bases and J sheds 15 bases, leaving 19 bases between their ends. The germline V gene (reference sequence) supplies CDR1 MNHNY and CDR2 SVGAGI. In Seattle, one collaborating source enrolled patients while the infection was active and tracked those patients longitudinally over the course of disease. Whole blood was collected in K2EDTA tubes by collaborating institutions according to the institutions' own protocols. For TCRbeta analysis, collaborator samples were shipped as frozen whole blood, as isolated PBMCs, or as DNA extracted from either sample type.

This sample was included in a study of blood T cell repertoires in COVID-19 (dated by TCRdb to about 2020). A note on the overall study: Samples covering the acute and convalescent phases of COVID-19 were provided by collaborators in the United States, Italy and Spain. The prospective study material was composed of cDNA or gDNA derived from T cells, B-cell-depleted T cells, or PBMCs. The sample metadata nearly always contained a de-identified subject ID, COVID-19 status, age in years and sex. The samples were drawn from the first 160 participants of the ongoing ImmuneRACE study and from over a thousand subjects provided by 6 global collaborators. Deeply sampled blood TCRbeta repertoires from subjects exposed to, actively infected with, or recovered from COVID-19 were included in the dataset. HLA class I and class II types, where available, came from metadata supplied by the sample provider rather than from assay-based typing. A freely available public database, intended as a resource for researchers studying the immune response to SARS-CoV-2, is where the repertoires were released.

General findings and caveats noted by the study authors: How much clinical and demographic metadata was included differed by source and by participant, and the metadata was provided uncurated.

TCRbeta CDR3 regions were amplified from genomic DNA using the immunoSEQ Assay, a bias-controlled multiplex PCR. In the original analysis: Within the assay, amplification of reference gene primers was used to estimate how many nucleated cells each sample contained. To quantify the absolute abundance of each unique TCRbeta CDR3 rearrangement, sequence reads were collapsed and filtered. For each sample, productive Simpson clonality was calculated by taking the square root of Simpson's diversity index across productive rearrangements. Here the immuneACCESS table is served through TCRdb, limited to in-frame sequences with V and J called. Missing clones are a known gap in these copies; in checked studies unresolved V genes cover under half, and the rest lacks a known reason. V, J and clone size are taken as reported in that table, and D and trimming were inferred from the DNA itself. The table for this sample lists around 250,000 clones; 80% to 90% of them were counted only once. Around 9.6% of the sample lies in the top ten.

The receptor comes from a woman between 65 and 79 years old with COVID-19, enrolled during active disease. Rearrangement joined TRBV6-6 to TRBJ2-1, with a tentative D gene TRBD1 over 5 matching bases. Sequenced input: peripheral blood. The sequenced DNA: TGTGCCAGCAGTTTGGGTGAAGGGGCCAGTCCGTTCTTC. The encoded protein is CASSLGEGASPFF.